This T cell receptor beta chain comes out of a study of human T cells and chemical hapten exposure. Study information: Chiefly women, the patients showed alopecia areata, totalis or universalis.

One entry per CDR3 protein, called by TCRdb with MiXCR from the RACE reads. The repertoire includes a few hundred thousand distinct CDR3 sequences, 4.5% to 5.5% of them detected once, and 7% to 10% sits in the top ten. With regard to this clonotype: Its antigen is not known.

General observations from the study: DPC sensitization left the count of TCRs above 1 in 1000 unchanged. Large CDR3 similarity clusters arose significantly more often from expanded TCRs than from controls.

The time point here: pre-sensitization, week 0. Specified treatment: therapeutic diphenylcyclopropenone sensitization with weekly scalp DPC. RNA extraction used unfractionated whole blood as the source of total RNA. Material: whole blood, obtained in connection with sensitization to the hapten diphenylcyclopropenone (DPC). The receptor comes from a woman aged 18-35 years with alopecia areata. Some clones in this sample may be carry-over from other donors' samples.

This CDR3 is CASSPAGAGGRGTQYF. The CDR3 DNA reads TGTGCCAGCAGTCCTGCCGGAGCGGGGGGCCGGGGAACGCAGTATTTT. The chain is built from TRBV6-2 or TRBV6-3 and TRBJ2-3, with 9 bases that match TRBD2. Trimming removed 5 bases from V and 9 bases from J; junction bases left unmatched: 15. The CDR3 runs 16 residues. The germline V gene encodes CDR1 MNHEY and CDR2 SVGEGT.